This TCR beta chain stems from a study of blood T cell repertoires in COVID-19. Study overall: COVID-19 samples from acute and convalescent phases originated in the United States, Italy and Spain. PBMCs, B-cell-depleted T cells, or T cells provided the cDNA or gDNA that made up the material.

Trimming left V 1 base short and J 4 bases short, with 10 bases between. The CDR3 contains 13 residues. Germline-derived CDR1 and CDR2 are GTSNPN and SVGIG (reference sequence). Study processing details: Reference gene primer amplification gave nucleated cell count estimates. Sequencing was performed with immunoSEQ multiplex PCR; in TCRdb, only in-frame clones are kept and a portion is missing. V, J and clone size were drawn from that table, and D and trimming were deduced from the DNA. Here the sample spans tens of thousands of clones, roughly 89% being singletons. The gene calls are TRBV30 and TRBJ1-2; D remains unclear. This receptor was identified in a human donor with active COVID-19. The donor label of this sample is uncertain. Material: peripheral blood. The CDR3 DNA reads as TGTGCCTGGAGTGGAGAGGGCCTCTATGGCTACACCTTC. It translates to CAWSGEGLYGYTF.